This T cell receptor beta chain emerged from a study of T cells in Graves' hyperthyroidism and ophthalmopathy. Whole-study findings and limits: The model identified upcoming ophthalmopathy a median 6.5 months ahead of onset.

Amplified TCR beta CDR3 regions came from RNA transcripts. With the HTBI primer set, the TCR CDR3 went through a first round of RT-PCR. MiXCR, applied by TCRdb to the multiplex PCR reads, yields one record per CDR3 protein. The profile shows fewer than 750,000 distinct CDR3 sequences, approximately 15% of them singletons. Patients showing uncontrolled infection, other autoimmune disease, pregnancy or lactation were ineligible. On the basis of clinical symptoms, serum thyroxine and TRAb, thyroid ultrasound and orbital computed tomography, diagnoses were made. Between the trimmed V and J ends, which lost 2 bases and 2 bases, there was a span of 9 bases. Looked up from germline, CDR1 is MNHNS and CDR2 is SASEGT. The CDR3 consists of 14 residues. This clonotype was counted only a few times. Its antigen is currently unknown.

V is TRBV6-1 and J is TRBJ1-2; TRBD1 might be the D (5 bases). The source is a woman aged 50 to 60 with Graves' ophthalmopathy. Sequences were obtained from blood. For the CDR3, the DNA is TGTGCCAGCAGTGAACAGGGTTCGAACTATGGCTACACCTTC. It is translated as CASSEQGSNYGYTF.